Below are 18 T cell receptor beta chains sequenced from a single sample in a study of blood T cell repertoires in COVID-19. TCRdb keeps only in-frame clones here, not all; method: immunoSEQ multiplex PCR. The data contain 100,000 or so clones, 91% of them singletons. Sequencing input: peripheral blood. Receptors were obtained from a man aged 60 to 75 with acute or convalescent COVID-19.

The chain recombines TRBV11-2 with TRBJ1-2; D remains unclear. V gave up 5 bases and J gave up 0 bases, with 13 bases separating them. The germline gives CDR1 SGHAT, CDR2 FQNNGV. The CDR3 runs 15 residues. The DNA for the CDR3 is TGTGCCAGCAGCCCTCGAGCGGTGGCTAACTATGGCTACACCTTC. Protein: CASSPRAVANYGYTF.

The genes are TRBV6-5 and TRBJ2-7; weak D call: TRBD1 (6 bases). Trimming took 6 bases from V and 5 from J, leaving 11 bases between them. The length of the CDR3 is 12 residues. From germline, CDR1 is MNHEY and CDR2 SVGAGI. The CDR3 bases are TGTGCCAGCAGGTCCGCAGGGGACGAGCAGTACTTC. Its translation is CASRSAGDEQYF.

CDR3 bases: TGTGCCAGCAGCCCTAGCGGGAGCGAAGCCAAAAACATTCAGTACTTC. It encodes CASSPSGSEAKNIQYF. This chain joins TRBV7-9 and TRBJ2-4, with TRBD2 identical over 10 bases. V was clipped by 5 bases and J by 0 bases; unmatched bases: 4. The CDR3 consists of 16 residues. From germline, CDR1 is SEHNR and CDR2 FQNEAQ (reference sequence).

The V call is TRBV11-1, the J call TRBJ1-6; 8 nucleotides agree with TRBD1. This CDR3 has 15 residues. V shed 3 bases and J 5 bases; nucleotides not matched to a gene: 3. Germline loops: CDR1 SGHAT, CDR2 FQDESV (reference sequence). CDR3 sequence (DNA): TGTGCCAGCAGCTTCGTACAGGGGGATAATTCACCCCTCCACTTT. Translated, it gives CASSFVQGDNSPLHF.

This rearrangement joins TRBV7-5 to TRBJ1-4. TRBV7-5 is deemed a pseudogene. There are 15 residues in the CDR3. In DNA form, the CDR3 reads TGTGCCAGGGAGGGCAGCGAACCAACTAATGAAAAACTGTTTTTT. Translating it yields CAREGSEPTNEKLFF.

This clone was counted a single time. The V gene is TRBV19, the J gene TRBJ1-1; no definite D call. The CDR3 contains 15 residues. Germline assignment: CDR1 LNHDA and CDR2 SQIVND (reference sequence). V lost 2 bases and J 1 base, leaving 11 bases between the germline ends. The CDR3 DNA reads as TGTGCCAGTAGTATATCCCACAGCTCGAACACTGAAGCTTTCTTT. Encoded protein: CASSISHSSNTEAFF.

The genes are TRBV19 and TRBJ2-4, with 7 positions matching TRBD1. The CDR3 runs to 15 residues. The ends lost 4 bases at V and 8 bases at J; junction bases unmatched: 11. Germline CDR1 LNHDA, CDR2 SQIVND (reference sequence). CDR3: CASSTQNQGGHIQYF. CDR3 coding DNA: TGTGCCAGTAGTACACAAAACCAAGGGGGCCACATTCAGTACTTC.

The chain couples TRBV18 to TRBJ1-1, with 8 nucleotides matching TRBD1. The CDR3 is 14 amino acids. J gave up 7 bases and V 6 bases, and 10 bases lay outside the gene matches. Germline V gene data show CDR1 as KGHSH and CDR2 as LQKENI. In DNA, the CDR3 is TGTGCCAGCTCCCCAGGGGGCGCAAGCATTGAAGCTTTCTTT. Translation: CASSPGGASIEAFF.

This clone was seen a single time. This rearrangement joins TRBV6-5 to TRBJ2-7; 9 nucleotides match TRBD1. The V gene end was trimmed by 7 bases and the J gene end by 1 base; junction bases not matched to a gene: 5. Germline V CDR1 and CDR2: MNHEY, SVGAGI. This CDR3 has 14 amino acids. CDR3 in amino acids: CASKGQGGSYEQYV. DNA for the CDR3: TGTGCCAGCAAGGGACAGGGAGGATCCTACGAGCAGTACGTC.

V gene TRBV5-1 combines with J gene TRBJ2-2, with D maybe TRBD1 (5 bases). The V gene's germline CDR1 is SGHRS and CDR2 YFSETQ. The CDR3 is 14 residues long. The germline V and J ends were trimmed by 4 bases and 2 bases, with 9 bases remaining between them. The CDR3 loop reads CASSAQGNTGELFF. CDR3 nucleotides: TGCGCCAGCAGCGCTCAGGGAAACACCGGGGAGCTGTTTTTT.

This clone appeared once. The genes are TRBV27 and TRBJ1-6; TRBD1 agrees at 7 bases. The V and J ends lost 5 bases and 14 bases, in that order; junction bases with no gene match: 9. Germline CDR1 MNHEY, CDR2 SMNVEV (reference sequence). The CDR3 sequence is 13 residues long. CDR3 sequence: CASSLTGEATLHF. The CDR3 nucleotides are TGTGCCAGCAGTCTCACAGGGGAGGCAACCCTCCACTTT.

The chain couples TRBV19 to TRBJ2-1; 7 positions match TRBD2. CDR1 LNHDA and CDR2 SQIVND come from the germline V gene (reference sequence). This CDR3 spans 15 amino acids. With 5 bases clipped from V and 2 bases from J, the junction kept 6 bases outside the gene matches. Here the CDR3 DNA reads TGTGCCAGTAGTCCGCGGGAGTCCACCTACAATGAGCAGTTCTTC. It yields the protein CASSPRESTYNEQFF.

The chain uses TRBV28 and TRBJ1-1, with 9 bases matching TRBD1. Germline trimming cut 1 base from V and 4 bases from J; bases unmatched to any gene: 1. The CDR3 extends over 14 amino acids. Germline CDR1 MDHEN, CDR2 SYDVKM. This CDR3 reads CASSLSQGATEAFF. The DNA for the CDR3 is TGTGCCAGCAGTTTATCACAGGGGGCCACTGAAGCTTTCTTT.

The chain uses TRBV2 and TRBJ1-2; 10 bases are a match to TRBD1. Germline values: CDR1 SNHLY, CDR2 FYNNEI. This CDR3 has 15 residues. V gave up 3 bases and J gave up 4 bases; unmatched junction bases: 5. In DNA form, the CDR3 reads TGTGCCAGCAGTGAGGGACAGGGGAATCGCTATGGCTACACCTTC. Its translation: CASSEGQGNRYGYTF. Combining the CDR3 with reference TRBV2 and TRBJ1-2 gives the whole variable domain EPEVTQTPSHQVTQMGQEVILRCVPISNHLYFYWYRQILGQKVEFLVSFYNNEISEKSEIFDDQFSVERPDGSNFTLKIRSTKLEDSAMYFCASSEGQGNRYGYTFGSGTRLTVV.

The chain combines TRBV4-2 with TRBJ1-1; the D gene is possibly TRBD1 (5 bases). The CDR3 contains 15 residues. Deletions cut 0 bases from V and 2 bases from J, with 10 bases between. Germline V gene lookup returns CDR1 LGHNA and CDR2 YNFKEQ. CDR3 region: CASSQDQGVNTEAFF. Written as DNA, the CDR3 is TGTGCCAGCAGCCAAGATCAAGGGGTAAACACTGAAGCTTTCTTT.

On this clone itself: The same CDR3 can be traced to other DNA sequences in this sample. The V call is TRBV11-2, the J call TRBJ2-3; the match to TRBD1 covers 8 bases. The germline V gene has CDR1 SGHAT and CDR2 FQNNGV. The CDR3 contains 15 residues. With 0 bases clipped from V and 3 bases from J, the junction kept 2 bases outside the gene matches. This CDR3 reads CASSLDRTGTDTQYF. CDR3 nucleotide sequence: TGTGCCAGCAGCTTAGATCGGACAGGGACAGATACGCAGTATTTT.

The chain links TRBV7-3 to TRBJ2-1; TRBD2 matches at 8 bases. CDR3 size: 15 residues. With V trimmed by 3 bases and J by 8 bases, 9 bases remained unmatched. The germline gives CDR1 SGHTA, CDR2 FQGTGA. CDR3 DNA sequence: TGTGCCAGCAGCTTCGCAACGGGAGGGCCCCATGAGCAGTTCTTC. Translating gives CASSFATGGPHEQFF.

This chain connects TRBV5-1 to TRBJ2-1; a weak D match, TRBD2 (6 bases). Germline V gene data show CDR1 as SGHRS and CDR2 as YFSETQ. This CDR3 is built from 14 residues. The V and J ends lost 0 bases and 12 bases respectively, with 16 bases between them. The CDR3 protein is CASSLEVAGSGQFF. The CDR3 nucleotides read TGCGCCAGCAGCTTGGAGGTCGCGGGAAGTGGGCAGTTCTTC.